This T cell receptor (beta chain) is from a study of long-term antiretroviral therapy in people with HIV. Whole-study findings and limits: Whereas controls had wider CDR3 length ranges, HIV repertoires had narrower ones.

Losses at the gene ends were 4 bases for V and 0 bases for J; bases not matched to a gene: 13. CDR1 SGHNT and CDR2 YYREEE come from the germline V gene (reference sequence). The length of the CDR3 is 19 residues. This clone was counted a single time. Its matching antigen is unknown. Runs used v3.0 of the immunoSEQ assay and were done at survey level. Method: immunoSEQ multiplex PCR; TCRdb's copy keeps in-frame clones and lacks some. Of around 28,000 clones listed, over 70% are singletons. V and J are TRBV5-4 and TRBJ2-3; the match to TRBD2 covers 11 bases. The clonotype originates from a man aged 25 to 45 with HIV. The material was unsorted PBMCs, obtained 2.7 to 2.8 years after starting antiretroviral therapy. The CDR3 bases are TGTGCCAGCAGCCCGAATCCTACCGGGACTAGCGGAAGCACAGATACGCAGTATTTT. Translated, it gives CASSPNPTGTSGSTDTQYF. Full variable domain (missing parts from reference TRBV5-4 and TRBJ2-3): ETGVTQSPTHLIKTRGQQVTLRCSSQSGHNTVSWYQQALGQGPQFIFQYYREEENGRGNFPPRFSGLQFPNYSSELNVNALELDDSALYLCASSPNPTGTSGSTDTQYFGPGTRLTVL.